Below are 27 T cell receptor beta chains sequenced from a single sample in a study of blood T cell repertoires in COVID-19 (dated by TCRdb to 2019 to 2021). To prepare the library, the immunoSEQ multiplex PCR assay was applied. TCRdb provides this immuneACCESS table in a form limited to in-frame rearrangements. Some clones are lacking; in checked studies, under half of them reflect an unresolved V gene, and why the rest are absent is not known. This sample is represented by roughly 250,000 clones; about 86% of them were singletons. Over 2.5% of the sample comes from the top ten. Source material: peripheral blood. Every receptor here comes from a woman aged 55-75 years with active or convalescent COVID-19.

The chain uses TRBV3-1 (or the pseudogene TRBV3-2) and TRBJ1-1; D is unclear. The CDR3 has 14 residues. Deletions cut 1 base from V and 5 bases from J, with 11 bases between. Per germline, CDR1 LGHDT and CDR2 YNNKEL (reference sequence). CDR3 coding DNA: TGTGCCAGCAGCCAAGCGGGTGGTGGAACTGAAGCTTTCTTT. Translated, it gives CASSQAGGGTEAFF.

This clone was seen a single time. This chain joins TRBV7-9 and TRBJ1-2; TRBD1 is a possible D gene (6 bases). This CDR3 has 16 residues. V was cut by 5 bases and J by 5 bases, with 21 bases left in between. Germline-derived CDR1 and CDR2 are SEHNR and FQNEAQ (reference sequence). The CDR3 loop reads CASSTQTGPPVYGYTF. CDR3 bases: TGTGCCAGCAGCACCCAGACAGGACCCCCTGTGTATGGCTACACCTTC.

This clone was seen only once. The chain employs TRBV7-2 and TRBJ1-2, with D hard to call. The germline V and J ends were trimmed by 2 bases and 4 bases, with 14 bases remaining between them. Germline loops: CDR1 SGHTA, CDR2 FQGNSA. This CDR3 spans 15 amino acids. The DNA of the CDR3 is TGTGCCAGCAGCTTATATCCCACCGACATCTATGGCTACACCTTC. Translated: CASSLYPTDIYGYTF.

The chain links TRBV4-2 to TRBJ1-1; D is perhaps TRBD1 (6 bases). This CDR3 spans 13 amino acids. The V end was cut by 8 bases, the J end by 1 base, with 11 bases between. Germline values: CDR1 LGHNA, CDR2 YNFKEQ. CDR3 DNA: TGTGCCAGCGCCACGGACAGGAACACTGAAGCTTTCTTT. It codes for CASATDRNTEAFF.

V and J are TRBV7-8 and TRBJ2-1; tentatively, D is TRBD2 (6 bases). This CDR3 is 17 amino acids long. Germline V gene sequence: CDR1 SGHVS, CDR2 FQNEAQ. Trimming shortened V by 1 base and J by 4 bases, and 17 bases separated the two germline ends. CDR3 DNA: TGTGCCAGCAGCTTAGTGAGGAGGGGTAGAGGTTACAATGAGCAGTTCTTC. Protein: CASSLVRRGRGYNEQFF.

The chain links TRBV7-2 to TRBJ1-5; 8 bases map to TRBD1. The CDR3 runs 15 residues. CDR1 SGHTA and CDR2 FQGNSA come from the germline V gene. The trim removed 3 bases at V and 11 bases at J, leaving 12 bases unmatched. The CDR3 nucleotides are TGTGCCAGCAGCTTGGGGACAGGAGTATACGTAGCCCAGCATTTT. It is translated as CASSLGTGVYVAQHF.

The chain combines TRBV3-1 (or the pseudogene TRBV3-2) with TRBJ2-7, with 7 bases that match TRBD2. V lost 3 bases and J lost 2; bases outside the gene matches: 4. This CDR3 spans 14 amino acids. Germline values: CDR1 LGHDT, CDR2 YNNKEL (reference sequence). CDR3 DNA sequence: TGTGCCAGCAGCCACGCTAGCGGTGCCTACGAGCAGTACTTC. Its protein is CASSHASGAYEQYF.

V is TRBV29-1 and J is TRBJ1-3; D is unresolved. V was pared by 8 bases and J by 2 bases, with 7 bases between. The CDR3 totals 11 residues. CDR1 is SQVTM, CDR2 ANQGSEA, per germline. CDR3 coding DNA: TGCAGCTCCGAGGCTGGAAACACCATATATTTT. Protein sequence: CSSEAGNTIYF. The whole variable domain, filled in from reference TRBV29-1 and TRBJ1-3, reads SAVISQKPSRDICQRGTSLTIQCQVDSQVTMMFWYRQQPGQSLTLIATANQGSEATYESGFVIDKFPISRPNLTFSTLTVSNMSPEDSSIYLCSSEAGNTIYFGEGSWLTVV.

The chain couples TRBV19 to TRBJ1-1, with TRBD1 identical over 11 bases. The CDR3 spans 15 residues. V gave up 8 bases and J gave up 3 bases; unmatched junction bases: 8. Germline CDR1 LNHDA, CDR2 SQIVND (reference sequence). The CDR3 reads CASGGQGEWYTEAFF. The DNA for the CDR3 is TGTGCCAGTGGGGGACAGGGGGAATGGTACACTGAAGCTTTCTTT.

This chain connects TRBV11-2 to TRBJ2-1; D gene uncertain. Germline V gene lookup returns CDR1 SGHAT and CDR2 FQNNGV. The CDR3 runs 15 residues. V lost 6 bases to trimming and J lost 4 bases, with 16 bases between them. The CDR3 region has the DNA TGTGCCAGCAGATCAAATAGAGGCCAATACAATGAGCAGTTCTTC. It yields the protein CASRSNRGQYNEQFF.

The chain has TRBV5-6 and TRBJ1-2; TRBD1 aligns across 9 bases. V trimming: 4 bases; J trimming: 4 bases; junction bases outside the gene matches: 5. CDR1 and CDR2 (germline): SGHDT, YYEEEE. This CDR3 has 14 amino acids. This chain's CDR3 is CASSPGQGSYGYTF. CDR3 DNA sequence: TGTGCCAGCAGCCCGGGACAGGGAAGCTATGGCTACACCTTC.

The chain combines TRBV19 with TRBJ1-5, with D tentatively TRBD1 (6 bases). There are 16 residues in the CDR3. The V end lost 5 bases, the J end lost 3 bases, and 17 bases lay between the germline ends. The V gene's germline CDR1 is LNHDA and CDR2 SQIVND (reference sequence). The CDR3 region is CASSSTSTGLNQPQHF. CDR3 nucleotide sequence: TGTGCCAGTAGTTCAACCTCGACAGGCCTCAATCAGCCCCAGCATTTT.

The CDR3, as DNA: TGTGCCAGCAGCTTATCCAGAGAAGCTTTCTTT. Amino acid sequence: CASSLSREAFF. The V gene is TRBV7-9, the J gene TRBJ1-1; D not certain. Germline V lookup: CDR1 SEHNR, CDR2 FQNEAQ (reference sequence). The CDR3 covers 11 residues. The V and J ends lost 2 bases and 8 bases respectively, with 6 bases between them.

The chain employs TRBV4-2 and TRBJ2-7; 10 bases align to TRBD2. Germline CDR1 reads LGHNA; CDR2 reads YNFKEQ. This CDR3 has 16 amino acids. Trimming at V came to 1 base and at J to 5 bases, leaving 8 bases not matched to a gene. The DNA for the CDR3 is TGTGCCAGCAGCCAAGTCGGGGCTAGCGGGGGAGACGAGCAGTACTTC. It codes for CASSQVGASGGDEQYF.

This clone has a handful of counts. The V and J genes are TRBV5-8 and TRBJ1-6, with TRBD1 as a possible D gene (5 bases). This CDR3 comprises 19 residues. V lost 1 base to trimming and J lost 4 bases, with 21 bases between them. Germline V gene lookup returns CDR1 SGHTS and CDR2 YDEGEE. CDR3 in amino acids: CASSLPPSVKGPYNSPLHF. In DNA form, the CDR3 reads TGTGCCAGCAGCTTGCCCCCCTCGGTGAAGGGGCCTTATAATTCACCCCTCCACTTT.

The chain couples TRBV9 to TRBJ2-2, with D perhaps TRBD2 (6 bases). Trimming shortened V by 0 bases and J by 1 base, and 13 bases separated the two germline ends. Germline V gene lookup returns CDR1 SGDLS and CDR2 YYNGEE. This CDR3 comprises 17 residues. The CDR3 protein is CASSVVGGGVNTGELFF. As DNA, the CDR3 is TGTGCCAGCAGCGTAGTGGGGGGTGGAGTGAACACCGGGGAGCTGTTTTTT. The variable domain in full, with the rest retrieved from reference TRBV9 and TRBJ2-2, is DSGVTQTPKHLITATGQRVTLRCSPRSGDLSVYWYQQSLDQGLQFLIQYYNGEERAKGNILERFSAQQFPDLHSELNLSSLELGDSALYFCASSVVGGGVNTGELFFGEGSRLTVL.

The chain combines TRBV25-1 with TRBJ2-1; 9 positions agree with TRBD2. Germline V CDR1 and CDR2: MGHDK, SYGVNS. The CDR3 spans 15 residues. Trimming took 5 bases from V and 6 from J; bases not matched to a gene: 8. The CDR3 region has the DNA TGTGCCAGCAGTCCCTGGCGGGGGGGCCCCAATGAGCAGTTCTTC. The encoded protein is CASSPWRGGPNEQFF.

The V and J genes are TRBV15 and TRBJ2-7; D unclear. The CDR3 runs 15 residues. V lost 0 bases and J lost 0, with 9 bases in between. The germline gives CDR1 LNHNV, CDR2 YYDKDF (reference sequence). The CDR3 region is CATSRDQVASYEQYF. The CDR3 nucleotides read TGTGCCACCAGCAGAGATCAGGTCGCCTCCTACGAGCAGTACTTC.

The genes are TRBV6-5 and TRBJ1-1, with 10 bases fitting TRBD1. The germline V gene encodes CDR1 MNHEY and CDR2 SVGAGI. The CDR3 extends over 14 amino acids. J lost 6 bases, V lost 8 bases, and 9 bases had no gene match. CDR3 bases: TGTGCCAGCCGGTCCGACAGGGGGCTTGCTGAAGCTTTCTTT. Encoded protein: CASRSDRGLAEAFF.

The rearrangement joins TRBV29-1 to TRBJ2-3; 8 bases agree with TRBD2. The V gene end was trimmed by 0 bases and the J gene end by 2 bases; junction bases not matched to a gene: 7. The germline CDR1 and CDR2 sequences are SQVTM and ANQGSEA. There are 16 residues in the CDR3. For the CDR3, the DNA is TGCAGCGTTGAAGATCCGCGGGGGGCCTACACAGATACGCAGTATTTT. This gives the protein CSVEDPRGAYTDTQYF.

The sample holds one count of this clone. The CDR3 loop is CASNAGAPNTEAFF. In nucleotides, the CDR3 is TGCGCCAGCAACGCGGGGGCGCCGAACACTGAAGCTTTCTTT. The chain recombines TRBV10-1 with TRBJ1-1; perhaps TRBD1 as D (6 bases). The CDR3 is 14 amino acids. CDR1 is WNHNN, CDR2 SYGVQD, per germline (reference sequence). The V and J ends lost 7 bases and 1 base respectively, with 13 bases between them.

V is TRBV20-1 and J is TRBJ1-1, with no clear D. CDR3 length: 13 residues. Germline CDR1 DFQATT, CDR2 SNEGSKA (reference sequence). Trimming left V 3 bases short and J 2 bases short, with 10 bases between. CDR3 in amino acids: CSASRGQNTEAFF. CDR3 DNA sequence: TGCAGTGCTAGTCGAGGGCAAAACACTGAAGCTTTCTTT.

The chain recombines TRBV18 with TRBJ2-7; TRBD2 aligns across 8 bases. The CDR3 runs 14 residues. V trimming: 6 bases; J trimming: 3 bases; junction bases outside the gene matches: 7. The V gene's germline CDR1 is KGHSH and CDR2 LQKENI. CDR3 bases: TGTGCCAGCTCGCTCTCCCGGGGGGGCTACGAGCAGTACTTC. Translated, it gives CASSLSRGGYEQYF.

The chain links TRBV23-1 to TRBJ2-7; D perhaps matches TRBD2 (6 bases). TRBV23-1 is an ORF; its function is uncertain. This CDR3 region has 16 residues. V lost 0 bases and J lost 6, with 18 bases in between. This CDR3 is CASSQSRPGRIGEQYF. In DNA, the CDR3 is TGCGCCAGCAGTCAATCCCGGCCAGGGAGGATTGGCGAGCAGTACTTC.

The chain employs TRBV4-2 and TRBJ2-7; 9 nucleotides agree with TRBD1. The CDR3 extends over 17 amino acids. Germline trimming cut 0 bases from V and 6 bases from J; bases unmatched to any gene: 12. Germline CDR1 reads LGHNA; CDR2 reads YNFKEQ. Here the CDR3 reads CASSQDPGQGPRGEQYF. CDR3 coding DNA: TGTGCCAGCAGCCAAGATCCTGGACAGGGGCCAAGAGGCGAGCAGTACTTC.

The CDR3 DNA follows: TGCGCCAGCAGCGGTACCGGGACAGAAGTCTGGGGCTACACCTTC. This encodes CASSGTGTEVWGYTF. The J gene is TRBJ1-2, the V gene TRBV5-1, with 7 positions matching TRBD1. The CDR3 contains 15 residues. V lost 4 bases and J lost 8; bases outside the gene matches: 14. CDR1 is SGHRS and CDR2 is YFSETQ in the germline V gene.

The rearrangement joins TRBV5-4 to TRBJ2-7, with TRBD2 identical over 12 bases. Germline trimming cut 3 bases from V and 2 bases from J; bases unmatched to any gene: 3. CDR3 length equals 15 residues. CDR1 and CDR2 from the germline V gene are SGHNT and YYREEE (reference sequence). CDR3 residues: CASSSTSGGTYEQYF. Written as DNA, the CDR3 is TGTGCCAGCAGCTCGACTAGCGGGGGAACCTACGAGCAGTACTTC.